One sample yielded the 17 T cell receptor beta chains listed below, sequenced in a study of T cells after yellow fever vaccination. From the 5' RACE reads, TCRdb called clonotypes with MiXCR, one entry per CDR3 protein. The sample carries hundreds of thousands of distinct CDR3 sequences, around 19% recorded once. The sample in question was PBMCs, obtained before the yellow fever booster vaccination. All receptors derive from a young man who received the YFV17D yellow fever vaccine.

This clonotype has more than one count but fewer than ten. The V gene is TRBV2, the J gene TRBJ2-3; weak D call: TRBD2 (5 bases). CDR1 is SNHLY and CDR2 is FYNNEI in the germline V gene. This CDR3 has 16 residues. V dropped 3 bases and J dropped 1 base, with 14 bases sitting between them. DNA of the CDR3: TGTGCCAGCAGTGAGGTTTTGCTCGGGGGCACAGATACGCAGTATTTT. Translating it yields CASSEVLLGGTDTQYF.

This clonotype was detected a few times. The chain uses TRBV30 and TRBJ1-6; 10 bases are a match to TRBD1. Germline V gene data show CDR1 as GTSNPN and CDR2 as SVGIG (reference sequence). The CDR3 contains 14 residues. Trimming took 3 bases from V and 6 from J; bases not matched to a gene: 2. CDR3 region: CAWRGDRGNSPLHF. The CDR3 region has the DNA TGTGCCTGGAGGGGGGACAGGGGTAATTCACCCCTCCACTTT.

This clonotype was counted only a few times. J is TRBJ1-1 and V is TRBV6-2 or TRBV6-3; D call uncertain. Trimming removed 0 bases from V and 3 bases from J, with 5 bases in between. The CDR3 runs 13 residues. Per germline, CDR1 MNHEY and CDR2 SVGEGT. The CDR3 coding sequence is TGTGCCAGCAGTTACTCGGGTTACACTGAAGCTTTCTTT. This sequence encodes CASSYSGYTEAFF.

V is TRBV27 and J is TRBJ2-7; 11 bases align to TRBD1. From germline, CDR1 is MNHEY and CDR2 SMNVEV (reference sequence). The CDR3 sequence is 15 residues long. Germline trimming cut 3 bases from V and 2 bases from J; bases unmatched to any gene: 3. The chain's CDR3 is CASSFGQGAAYEQYF. The DNA for the CDR3 is TGTGCCAGCAGTTTCGGACAGGGGGCGGCCTACGAGCAGTACTTC.

There are a few counts of this clonotype. This chain connects TRBV20-1 to TRBJ2-7; D possibly corresponds to TRBD1 (6 bases). V was clipped by 3 bases and J by 3 bases, with 12 bases between them. Germline V gives CDR1 DFQATT, CDR2 SNEGSKA (reference sequence). This CDR3 has 13 amino acids. The CDR3 reads CSARPATGYEQYF. CDR3 DNA: TGCAGTGCTAGGCCAGCGACAGGCTACGAGCAGTACTTC.

V and J are TRBV25-1 and TRBJ1-2, with unresolved D. Trimming took off 4 bases at V and 2 bases at J, with 11 bases between the two ends. The length of the CDR3 is 14 residues. Per germline, CDR1 MGHDK and CDR2 SYGVNS. The CDR3 spells CASSAADNNYGYTF. CDR3 in DNA: TGTGCCAGCAGTGCGGCTGACAACAACTATGGCTACACCTTC.

V usage is TRBV9 and J usage is TRBJ1-1; a weak D match, TRBD1 (5 bases). Germline V gene lookup returns CDR1 SGDLS and CDR2 YYNGEE. CDR3 length: 15 residues. V was pared by 5 bases and J by 3 bases, with 17 bases between. The CDR3 reads CASSPTAGQHTEAFF. CDR3 nucleotides: TGTGCCAGCAGTCCCACGGCAGGGCAACACACTGAAGCTTTCTTT. The full variable domain, completed using reference TRBV9 and TRBJ1-1, is DSGVTQTPKHLITATGQRVTLRCSPRSGDLSVYWYQQSLDQGLQFLIQYYNGEERAKGNILERFSAQQFPDLHSELNLSSLELGDSALYFCASSPTAGQHTEAFFGQGTRLTVV.

The rearrangement links TRBV6-1 to TRBJ2-7; 7 bases line up with TRBD2. Germline CDR1 and CDR2: MNHNS and SASEGT. With V trimmed by 7 bases and J by 2 bases, 11 bases remained unmatched. This CDR3 comprises 15 residues. CDR3 in amino acids: CASTKGRRGTYEQYV. For the CDR3, the DNA is TGTGCCAGCACTAAGGGTAGGCGGGGGACCTACGAGCAGTACGTC.

The chain couples TRBV28 to TRBJ1-1; D is unclear. Germline assignment: CDR1 MDHEN and CDR2 SYDVKM. This CDR3 has 15 residues. Trimming removed 6 bases from V and 5 bases from J, with 19 bases in between. CDR3 protein: CASRPSGWYVTEAFF. The DNA for the CDR3 is TGTGCCAGCAGGCCATCGGGGTGGTATGTGACTGAAGCTTTCTTT.

This chain links TRBV7-9 with TRBJ2-2; 8 bases line up with TRBD1. The V gene's germline CDR1 is SEHNR and CDR2 FQNEAQ (reference sequence). Losses at the gene ends were 1 base for V and 1 base for J; bases not matched to a gene: 8. The CDR3 length is 18 residues. The CDR3 DNA sequence: TGTGCCAGCAGCTTAGGGGTTGACGGGACAGGGAACACCGGGGAGCTGTTTTTT. This gives the protein CASSLGVDGTGNTGELFF.

The chain links TRBV2 to TRBJ1-2, with D unclear. Germline V gives CDR1 SNHLY, CDR2 FYNNEI. The V and J ends lost 4 bases and 6 bases respectively, with 12 bases between them. The CDR3 covers 13 residues. The CDR3 DNA sequence: TGTGCCAGCAGTGTCGGCCTCTCACATGGCTACACCTTC. The encoded protein is CASSVGLSHGYTF.

This clonotype was found a few times. The rearrangement links TRBV5-5 to TRBJ2-2, with D perhaps assigned TRBD1 or TRBD2 (5 bases each). V lost 1 base to trimming and J lost 0 bases, with 10 bases between them. The CDR3 length is 16 residues. Germline V lookup: CDR1 SGHKS, CDR2 YYEKEE (reference sequence). Here the CDR3 DNA reads TGTGCCAGCAGCTTGCGGGACCTCGCGAACACCGGGGAGCTGTTTTTT. It is translated as CASSLRDLANTGELFF.

The chain carries TRBV6-1 and TRBJ2-1; D is possibly TRBD2 (6 bases). Germline V lookup: CDR1 MNHNS, CDR2 SASEGT. V was clipped by 6 bases and J by 0 bases, with 15 bases between them. CDR3 size: 16 residues. This CDR3 is CASRKGRGSSYNEQFF. The CDR3 DNA reads as TGTGCCAGCAGGAAAGGCCGGGGGAGCTCCTACAATGAGCAGTTCTTC.

This clonotype was recorded a few times. This chain joins TRBV15 and TRBJ2-7; 7 bases match TRBD1. CDR1 is LNHNV and CDR2 is YYDKDF in the germline V gene (reference sequence). Trimming cost V 3 bases and J 3 bases; bases outside gene matches: 5. The CDR3 consists of 14 residues. Here the CDR3 DNA reads TGTGCCACCAGCAGGACAGGGTACGGCTACGAGCAGTACGTC. This translates into CATSRTGYGYEQYV.

The genes are TRBV19 and TRBJ1-2; D is uncertain. V was clipped by 4 bases and J by 5 bases, with 17 bases between them. There are 15 residues in the CDR3. Per germline, CDR1 LNHDA and CDR2 SQIVND (reference sequence). CDR3 residues: CASSTLGVGRYGYTF. CDR3 coding DNA: TGTGCCAGTAGTACCCTCGGGGTGGGGAGATATGGCTACACCTTC.

The chain carries TRBV6-5 and TRBJ1-2; D is unclear. With 6 bases removed from V and 8 bases from J, the gap between germline ends came to 16 bases. Germline V CDR1 and CDR2: MNHEY, SVGAGI. The CDR3 consists of 13 residues. The CDR3 DNA reads as TGTGCCAGCAGCAGTACTCCTCTAGAGGGCTACACCTTC. Encoded protein: CASSSTPLEGYTF.

V is TRBV29-1 and J is TRBJ2-1; possibly TRBD2 for D (6 bases). V lost 4 bases, J lost 3 bases, and 10 bases lay in between. This CDR3 is 13 amino acids long. Germline-derived CDR1 and CDR2 are SQVTM and ANQGSEA. CDR3 sequence (DNA): TGCAGCGTTGGCGGGGTGGGCTACAATGAGCAGTTCTTC. This gives the protein CSVGGVGYNEQFF.